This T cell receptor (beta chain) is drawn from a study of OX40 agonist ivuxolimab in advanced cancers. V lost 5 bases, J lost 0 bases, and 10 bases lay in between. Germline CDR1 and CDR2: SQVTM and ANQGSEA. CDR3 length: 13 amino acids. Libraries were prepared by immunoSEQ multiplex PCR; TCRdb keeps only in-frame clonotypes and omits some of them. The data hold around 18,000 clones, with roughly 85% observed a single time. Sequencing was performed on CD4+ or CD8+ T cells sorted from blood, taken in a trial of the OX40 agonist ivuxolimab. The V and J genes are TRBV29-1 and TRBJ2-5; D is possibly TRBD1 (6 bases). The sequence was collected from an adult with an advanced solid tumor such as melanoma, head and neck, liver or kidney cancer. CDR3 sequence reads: CSVTGHDQETQYF. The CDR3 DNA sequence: TGCAGCGTTACGGGACATGACCAAGAGACCCAGTACTTC.